Presented here are 31 T cell receptor beta chains from one specimen sequenced in a study of cytotoxic CD8 clonotypes in ibrutinib-treated CLL. Profiling relied on immunoSEQ multiplex PCR, and the TCRdb table lists in-frame clones only, not all of them. There are about 40,000 clones in the sample; less than 85% occur only once, and roughly a tenth lies in the top ten. The sample in question was PBMCs, obtained at disease progression, from a patient treated with ibrutinib. The receptors come from a human donor with chronic lymphocytic leukemia.

The chain combines TRBV7-8 with TRBJ1-2, with 10 positions matching TRBD1. The V gene end was trimmed by 5 bases and the J gene end by 4 bases; junction bases not matched to a gene: 7. Germline CDR1 and CDR2: SGHVS and FQNEAQ. CDR3 size: 15 residues. Written as DNA, the CDR3 is TGTGCCAGCAGCGACCGGACAGGGGGTCGCTATGGCTACACCTTC. This gives the protein CASSDRTGGRYGYTF.

The genes are TRBV25-1 and TRBJ2-7; D ambiguous. Germline-derived CDR1 and CDR2 are MGHDK and SYGVNS. The CDR3 has 13 amino acids. The V gene lost 3 bases and the J gene lost 2 bases, with 8 bases spanning the gap. The CDR3 nucleotides are TGTGCCAGCAGTGACCACTCCACCTACGAGCAGTACTTC. Its protein is CASSDHSTYEQYF.

This chain links TRBV28 with TRBJ2-1; 8 bases agree with TRBD2. V was pared by 4 bases and J by 6 bases, with 8 bases of the junction left unmatched. The CDR3 contains 15 residues. The V gene's germline CDR1 is MDHEN and CDR2 SYDVKM. Here the CDR3 DNA reads TGTGCCAGCAGTTATAGCGGGAACTCCCCCAATGAGCAGTTCTTC. It yields the protein CASSYSGNSPNEQFF.

V is TRBV5-1 and J is TRBJ2-7; possible D gene TRBD2, 5 bases. The CDR3 extends over 13 amino acids. Germline-derived CDR1 and CDR2 are SGHRS and YFSETQ. V was trimmed by 1 base and J by 3 bases, leaving 8 bases between them. Written as DNA, the CDR3 is TGCGCCAGCAGCTTGAGCGGAAACTACGAGCAGTACTTC. Encoded protein: CASSLSGNYEQYF.

This clone appeared a few times. The chain combines TRBV18 with TRBJ1-2; the D gene is possibly TRBD1 (6 bases). The CDR3 is 17 residues long. V was shortened by 3 bases and J by 4 bases, with 21 bases between the two germline ends. Germline V gives CDR1 KGHSH, CDR2 LQKENI. CDR3 residues: CASSPLVITGLSYGYTF. The CDR3 coding sequence is TGTGCCAGCTCACCGTTGGTGATAACAGGGCTAAGCTATGGCTACACCTTC.

V and J are TRBV30 and TRBJ1-2; D possibly corresponds to TRBD1 (6 bases). The CDR3 is 18 residues long. V shed 3 bases and J shed 0 bases, with 23 bases lying between them. The V gene's germline CDR1 is GTSNPN and CDR2 SVGIG (reference sequence). This CDR3 reads CAWRQGGVLAQSNYGYTF. CDR3 nucleotide sequence: TGTGCCTGGAGACAAGGGGGGGTCCTGGCCCAATCTAACTATGGCTACACCTTC.

The chain is built from TRBV19 and TRBJ2-5; 13 bases are shared with TRBD2. Trimming took 3 bases from V and 5 from J; bases not matched to a gene: 9. This CDR3 contains 17 residues. Germline values: CDR1 LNHDA, CDR2 SQIVND (reference sequence). The CDR3 sequence is CASSITPGLAGRETQYF. The CDR3 DNA sequence: TGTGCCAGTAGTATCACCCCGGGACTAGCGGGAAGGGAGACCCAGTACTTC. Supplemented by reference TRBV19 and TRBJ2-5, the full variable domain reads DGGITQSPKYLFRKEGQNVTLSCEQNLNHDAMYWYRQDPGQGLRLIYYSQIVNDFQKGDIAEGYSVSREKKESFPLTVTSAQKNPTAFYLCASSITPGLAGRETQYFGPGTRLLVL.

The V call is TRBV10-3, the J call TRBJ2-2, with 8 bases lining up with TRBD1. Trimming took 11 bases from V and 4 from J; bases not matched to a gene: 6. This CDR3 region has 13 residues. Looked up from germline, CDR1 is ENHRY and CDR2 is SYGVKD. Here the CDR3 reads CAGRQGSTGELFF. CDR3 nucleotides: TGTGCCGGCCGACAGGGGTCCACCGGGGAGCTGTTTTTT.

The chain couples TRBV9 to TRBJ2-1; D is perhaps TRBD1 or TRBD2 (5 bases each). Germline-derived CDR1 and CDR2 are SGDLS and YYNGEE. The V end was cut by 1 base, the J end by 5 bases, with 7 bases between. The CDR3 has 13 residues. The CDR3 loop is CASSVWGNNEQFF. For the CDR3, the DNA is TGTGCCAGCAGCGTATGGGGGAACAATGAGCAGTTCTTC.

CDR3 residues: CASGKERGRVTQYF. The CDR3 DNA reads TGTGCCAGCGGAAAGGAAAGGGGGCGCGTGACCCAGTACTTC. The chain is built from TRBV2 and TRBJ2-5, with TRBD1 matching 7 bases. V dropped 8 bases and J dropped 7; count of bases not matched to a gene: 13. The CDR3 is 14 amino acids. Germline V gives CDR1 SNHLY, CDR2 FYNNEI.

The chain recombines TRBV19 with TRBJ2-5; D is unresolved. V lost 5 bases and J 2 bases, leaving 9 bases between the germline ends. Germline CDR1 is LNHDA and CDR2 is SQIVND (reference sequence). The CDR3 spans 13 residues. DNA for the CDR3: TGTGCCAGTAGTGTACTTATACAAGAGACCCAGTACTTC. This sequence encodes CASSVLIQETQYF.

The chain recombines TRBV4-1 with TRBJ1-3; D call uncertain. The CDR3 has 15 amino acids. Trimming removed 0 bases at V and 4 bases at J, with 10 bases between. In germline, CDR1 is MGHRA, CDR2 YSYEKL. The DNA for the CDR3 is TGCGCCAGCAGCCAAGAGTCCGGGAGCGGAAACACCATATATTTT. Translated, it gives CASSQESGSGNTIYF.

The CDR3: CASRPPGQGYEQYF. CDR3 DNA: TGTGCCAGCAGACCTCCGGGACAGGGCTACGAGCAGTACTTC. V is TRBV27 and J is TRBJ2-7; 9 bases line up with TRBD1. CDR1 is MNHEY, CDR2 SMNVEV, per germline (reference sequence). J was trimmed by 3 bases and V by 6 bases; bases with no gene match: 6. The length of the CDR3 is 14 residues.

The chain links TRBV5-6 to TRBJ2-5; D is possibly TRBD2 (6 bases). The germline V and J ends were trimmed by 1 base and 5 bases, with 12 bases remaining between them. The CDR3 totals 14 residues. Germline V gene data show CDR1 as SGHDT and CDR2 as YYEEEE. Written as DNA, the CDR3 is TGTGCCAGCAGCTTGCACCGGGGGACGGAGACCCAGTACTTC. Translated, it gives CASSLHRGTETQYF. The variable domain in full, completed from reference TRBV5-6 and TRBJ2-5, reads DAGVTQSPTHLIKTRGQQVTLRCSPKSGHDTVSWYQQALGQGPQFIFQYYEEEERQRGNFPDRFSGHQFPNYSSELNVNALLLGDSALYLCASSLHRGTETQYFGPGTRLLVL.

The rearrangement links TRBV6-1 to TRBJ2-5; 10 bases map to TRBD1. CDR1 is MNHNS, CDR2 SASEGT, per germline. The junction had 5 bases not matched to a gene; V was cut back by 6 bases and J by 1 base. The CDR3 is 15 residues long. In nucleotides, the CDR3 is TGTGCCAGCAGATTGACAGGGGGCCGCCAAGAGACCCAGTACTTC. This gives the protein CASRLTGGRQETQYF.

The chain uses TRBV27 and TRBJ1-3; D gene unclear. V gave up 6 bases and J gave up 0 bases, with 21 bases separating them. Germline values: CDR1 MNHEY, CDR2 SMNVEV (reference sequence). This CDR3 contains 18 residues. The CDR3 is CASSPVGGRFYSGNTIYF. For the CDR3, the DNA is TGTGCCAGCAGCCCGGTGGGAGGCCGCTTCTACTCTGGAAACACCATATATTTT.

CDR3 in amino acids: CASRGGAGGMSTGELFF. The CDR3 DNA reads TGCGCCAGCAGAGGGGGAGCGGGAGGGATGAGCACCGGGGAGCTGTTTTTT. The chain combines TRBV10-1 with TRBJ2-2, with 10 positions matching TRBD2. The trim removed 6 bases at V and 4 bases at J, leaving 11 bases unmatched. The CDR3 runs 17 residues. Germline V gives CDR1 WNHNN, CDR2 SYGVQD (reference sequence).

The CDR3 is CASSEQRGSTDTQYF. The CDR3 bases are TGCGCCAGCAGTGAACAGAGGGGAAGCACAGATACGCAGTATTTT. The chain couples TRBV10-1 to TRBJ2-3; tentatively, D is TRBD1 or TRBD2 (5 bases each). CDR3 size: 15 residues. Trimming removed 3 bases at V and 0 bases at J, with 10 bases between. CDR1 and CDR2 (germline): WNHNN, SYGVQD (reference sequence).

The CDR3 is CASQGGSDTQYF. The DNA for the CDR3 is TGTGCCAGCCAGGGGGGCTCGGATACGCAGTATTTT. V and J are TRBV18 and TRBJ2-3, with D perhaps matching TRBD1 (7 bases). The CDR3 runs 12 residues. Per germline, CDR1 KGHSH and CDR2 LQKENI. V was trimmed by 8 bases and J by 6 bases, leaving 12 bases between them. The whole variable domain, filled in from reference TRBV18 and TRBJ2-3, reads NAGVMQNPRHLVRRRGQEARLRCSPMKGHSHVYWYRQLPEEGLKFMVYLQKENIIDESGMPKERFSAEFPKEGPSILRIQQVVRGDSAAYFCASQGGSDTQYFGPGTRLTVL.

This clone came up once. The chain uses TRBV10-2 and TRBJ2-7, with D tentatively TRBD2 (6 bases). CDR1 and CDR2 (germline): WSHSY, SAAADI. This CDR3 region has 13 residues. Trimming stripped 0 bases from V and 7 bases from J, with 10 bases between. CDR3 in DNA: TGCGCCAGCAGTGAGTCGACTAGAGGAGAGCAGTACTTC. Protein product: CASSESTRGEQYF.

The V and J genes are TRBV10-3 and TRBJ1-2; 8 bases map to TRBD1. The CDR3 contains 15 residues. After removal of 0 bases from V and 8 bases from J, the junction contained 8 bases not matched to a gene. Germline V CDR1 and CDR2: ENHRY, SYGVKD. Here the CDR3 reads CAISESGQGARGYTF. The CDR3 nucleotides are TGTGCCATCAGTGAGTCGGGGCAGGGGGCGCGCGGCTACACCTTC.

The V gene is TRBV27, the J gene TRBJ1-1; 8 positions match TRBD1. The germline gives CDR1 MNHEY, CDR2 SMNVEV (reference sequence). Trimming removed 6 bases from V and 3 bases from J; junction bases left unmatched: 9. The CDR3 contains 15 residues. The CDR3 is CASRELGQGDTEAFF. The DNA of the CDR3 is TGTGCCAGCAGGGAACTCGGACAGGGAGACACTGAAGCTTTCTTT.

This chain links TRBV4-1 with TRBJ1-6; TRBD1 might be the D (6 bases). Trimming removed 3 bases from V and 6 bases from J, with 18 bases in between. CDR1 is MGHRA, CDR2 YSYEKL, per germline. The CDR3 consists of 17 residues. CDR3: CASSHANRVLANSPLHF. The CDR3 DNA sequence: TGCGCCAGCAGCCATGCAAACAGGGTACTAGCTAATTCACCCCTCCACTTT.

This clone has only a few counts. The chain carries TRBV5-6 and TRBJ2-3; unclear D gene. CDR1 and CDR2 from the germline V gene are SGHDT and YYEEEE. V dropped 0 bases and J dropped 4 bases, with 3 bases sitting between them. The CDR3 spans 12 residues. CDR3 protein: CASSLAADTQYF. In DNA form, the CDR3 reads TGTGCCAGCAGCTTGGCCGCAGATACGCAGTATTTT.

The chain uses TRBV25-1 and TRBJ2-7, with a possible D match to TRBD1 (5 bases). Trimming pared 2 bases from V and 0 bases from J, leaving 11 bases between. The germline gives CDR1 MGHDK, CDR2 SYGVNS. The CDR3 consists of 15 residues. The CDR3 reads CASSEGATSSYEQYF. The CDR3 bases are TGTGCCAGCAGTGAAGGGGCGACGAGCTCCTACGAGCAGTACTTC.

This clone was observed a handful of times. This chain joins TRBV5-4 and TRBJ2-7, with 8 bases fitting TRBD2. The germline V gene has CDR1 SGHNT and CDR2 YYREEE (reference sequence). Unmatched junction bases numbered 8, after V lost 0 bases and J lost 3 bases. This CDR3 has 16 amino acids. CDR3 loop: CASSLAGSGGLYEQYF. For the CDR3, the DNA is TGTGCCAGCAGCTTGGCCGGGTCGGGGGGGCTCTACGAGCAGTACTTC.

This chain connects TRBV7-2 to TRBJ1-4; tentative D call: TRBD1 (6 bases). V shed 6 bases and J shed 0 bases, with 17 bases lying between them. CDR3 length equals 17 residues. The V gene's germline CDR1 is SGHTA and CDR2 FQGNSA. This CDR3 is CASRKGGSGATNEKLFF. CDR3 coding DNA: TGTGCCAGCAGGAAGGGGGGTTCCGGCGCAACTAATGAAAAACTGTTTTTT.

The V gene is TRBV27, the J gene TRBJ2-7; 8 positions match TRBD1. Germline V gives CDR1 MNHEY, CDR2 SMNVEV (reference sequence). Unmatched junction bases numbered 6, after V lost 8 bases and J lost 3 bases. The CDR3 is 13 amino acids. For the CDR3, the DNA is TGTGCCAGCTCGTGGACAGGGCTCTACGAGCAGTACTTC. Protein product: CASSWTGLYEQYF.

The rearrangement links TRBV5-1 to TRBJ2-1; weak D call: TRBD1 (6 bases). Germline V lookup: CDR1 SGHRS, CDR2 YFSETQ. Trimming removed 2 bases at V and 0 bases at J, with 15 bases between. The CDR3 totals 17 residues. CDR3 sequence (DNA): TGCGCCAGCAGCTTTTTGGCTGGGGGCATCTCCTACAATGAGCAGTTCTTC. Translating it yields CASSFLAGGISYNEQFF.

The J gene is TRBJ1-1, the V gene TRBV7-9; the D is unclear. The CDR3 extends over 18 amino acids. V was trimmed by 0 bases and J by 3 bases, leaving 20 bases between them. The V gene's germline CDR1 is SEHNR and CDR2 FQNEAQ (reference sequence). DNA of the CDR3: TGTGCCAGCAGCTTAGCTAAAGCCATTGGGGAACCGGACACTGAAGCTTTCTTT. This codes for CASSLAKAIGEPDTEAFF.

The chain recombines TRBV5-1 with TRBJ2-7, with a possible D match to TRBD2 (6 bases). Per germline, CDR1 SGHRS and CDR2 YFSETQ. CDR3 length: 15 amino acids. V lost 4 bases to trimming and J lost 5 bases, with 19 bases between them. The CDR3 DNA reads TGCGCCAGCAGCCCCCCCTCCCGGGAGTGGAACGAGCAGTACTTC. This encodes CASSPPSREWNEQYF.